These T cell receptor beta chains were read from a single sample in a study of regulatory T cells in long-lasting Graves disease. MiXCR, run by TCRdb on the multiplex PCR reads, gives a single entry per CDR3 protein. The table shows around 250,000 distinct CDR3 sequences, with around 20% occurring only once. Sequencing used peripheral blood mononuclear cells (PBMCs), obtained at new diagnosis, from a patient treated with antithyroid drugs. Receptor source: a female donor with Graves disease. Both conserved end residues are part of each CDR3. The order of the fields is V gene, J gene, D gene, clone size, CDR3 DNA, CDR3 protein. A D gene is named only where the DNA matches it firmly. A clone size is listed for some rows: how often the clone was seen (once, few, many), or a class if it is expanded.

TRBV7-9	TRBJ2-1	TRBD2	many	TGTGCCAGCAGCCTGAGGCTAGCGGCCCAGGGTAATGAGCAGTTCTTC	CASSLRLAAQGNEQFF
TRBV9	TRBJ1-4	.	few	TGTGCCAGCAGCCCTACCGGGAAGTGGGAAAAACTGTTTTTT	CASSPTGKWEKLFF
TRBV6-1	TRBJ1-1	.	many	TGTGCCAGCACGCCCACGGGGCGAATGAACACTGAAGCTTTCTTT	CASTPTGRMNTEAFF
TRBV7-2	TRBJ1-1	.	many	TGTGCCAGCAGCCCCGGCCCCGGAACGACTGAAGCTTTCTTT	CASSPGPGTTEAFF
TRBV6-1	TRBJ1-5	.	many	TGTGCCAGCAGTGAAGCGGGGGGTAATAGCAATCAGCCCCAGCATTTT	CASSEAGGNSNQPQHF
TRBV7-2	TRBJ2-3	.	.	TGTGCCAGCAGCCACCTACTAACCCCAGATACGCAGTATTTT	CASSHLLTPDTQYF
TRBV3-1	TRBJ1-4	TRBD1	many	TGTGCCAGCAGCCAAGAGGGACAGGCGACTGAAAAACTGTTTTTT	CASSQEGQATEKLFF
TRBV20-1	TRBJ1-1	.	many	TGCAGTGCTGCCTTGGACTCGAACACTGAAGCTTTCTTT	CSAALDSNTEAFF
TRBV6-5	TRBJ1-1	.	.	TGTGCCAGCAGTTACTTGCCGGGATACACTGAAGCTTTCTTT	CASSYLPGYTEAFF
TRBV30	TRBJ1-1	.	many	TGTGCCTTGGGGACCGAGAACACTGAAGCTTTCTTT	CALGTENTEAFF
TRBV7-6	TRBJ2-7	.	many	TGTGCCAGCAGCACCCCTGGGGGGGAGCAGTACTTC	CASSTPGGEQYF
TRBV27	TRBJ2-3	TRBD2	.	TGTGCCAGCAGTACCCTAGCGGGAGGGGATACGCAGTATTTT	CASSTLAGGDTQYF
TRBV11-2	TRBJ2-5	.	.	TGTGCCAGCAGCCCCACGGCGGGGAGGAAGCAAGAGACCCAGTACTTC	CASSPTAGRKQETQYF
TRBV10-3	TRBJ1-1	.	many	TGTGCCATCAGTGAGGGGAGATCGAACACTGAAGCTTTCTTT	CAISEGRSNTEAFF
TRBV10-3	TRBJ1-3	.	few	TGTGCCATCACCAAGGGGGGCTCTGGAAACACCATATATTTT	CAITKGGSGNTIYF
TRBV19	TRBJ2-1	.	many	TGTGCCAGTATAGACTCTCCCGGATCCTACAATGAGCAGTTCTTC	CASIDSPGSYNEQFF
TRBV18	TRBJ1-2	.	many	TGTGCCAGCCAAAAGGGGACGGACTTAGGGGGCTACACCTTC	CASQKGTDLGGYTF
TRBV6-1	TRBJ2-1	.	many	TGTGCCAGCAGGAGACTCTACCACAATGAGCAGTTCTTC	CASRRLYHNEQFF
TRBV20-1	TRBJ1-2	.	many	TGCAGTGCTAGAGGAGGGAGACAGCTCTATGGCTACACCTTC	CSARGGRQLYGYTF
TRBV6-2/TRBV6-3	TRBJ2-2	.	.	TGTGCCAGCAGTTACTCGATTGGGGGCACCGGGGAGCTGTTTTTT	CASSYSIGGTGELFF
TRBV5-1	TRBJ1-1	.	.	TGCGCCAGCAGCTTGCAGGGCGGTTTGAACACTGAAGCTTTCTTT	CASSLQGGLNTEAFF
TRBV12-3/TRBV12-4	TRBJ2-5	.	many	TGTGCCAGCAGTATAGGACAGTCGCAAGAGACCCAGTACTTC	CASSIGQSQETQYF
TRBV28	TRBJ2-5	.	.	TGTGCCAGCACGACCGAGGGGTTGGAGACCCAGTACTTC	CASTTEGLETQYF
TRBV18	TRBJ1-4	TRBD1	many	TGTGCCAGCTCGTCAAGCCGACAGGGCGGGGAAAAACTGTTTTTT	CASSSSRQGGEKLFF
TRBV29-1	TRBJ2-7	TRBD1	many	TGCAGCGTTGGGGGACAGGGATCCTACGAGCAGTACTTC	CSVGGQGSYEQYF
TRBV7-9	TRBJ2-1	TRBD1	many	TGTGCCAGCAGTTCTAGTATGGGACAGGGGCCTTACAATGAGCAGTTCTTC	CASSSSMGQGPYNEQFF
TRBV25-1	TRBJ2-3	.	many	TGTGCCAGCAGTGAAGTTGGACCAAACACAGATACGCAGTATTTT	CASSEVGPNTDTQYF
TRBV28	TRBJ2-5	.	many	TGTGCCAGCAGTTTCCGGGGCTGGAAAGAGACCCAGTACTTC	CASSFRGWKETQYF
TRBV7-3	TRBJ2-1	.	many	TGTGCCAGCAGCTTAACAGGGGGCGGAGGGAAGTTCTTC	CASSLTGGGGKFF
TRBV18	TRBJ2-2	.	many	TGTGCCAGCTCCGCCGGGCGGCTCACCGGGGAGCTGTTTTTT	CASSAGRLTGELFF
TRBV15	TRBJ2-5	TRBD2	many	TGTGCCACCAGCAGAGGGGGGGGGGTTTTGATCCAAGAGACCCAGTACTTC	CATSRGGGVLIQETQYF
TRBV29-1	TRBJ1-1	.	many	TGCAGCGTTGAAAGAGGGGCTGGCACTGAAGCTTTCTTT	CSVERGAGTEAFF
TRBV20-1	TRBJ2-3	TRBD2	many	TGCAGTGCTGTACCGGGACTAGCGGGGTCAGATACGCAGTATTTT	CSAVPGLAGSDTQYF
TRBV18	TRBJ2-7	TRBD2	many	TGTGCCAGCTCACCACCGGGCGGGAGGGGACCCGAGCAGTACTTC	CASSPPGGRGPEQYF
TRBV4-2	TRBJ1-1	.	many	TGTGCCAGCAGCCAAGCGGATGGCACTGAAGCTTTCTTT	CASSQADGTEAFF
TRBV6-1	TRBJ1-2	.	many	TGTGCCAGAGGAGACAGAGGAGGCTATGGCTACACCTTC	CARGDRGGYGYTF
TRBV2	TRBJ2-3	.	many	TGTGCCAGCAGTGAAGCCGAAACCAATACGCAGTATTTT	CASSEAETNTQYF
TRBV7-2	TRBJ2-1	TRBD1	many	TGTGCCAGCAGCTTGGAGACAGGGGATGAGCAGTTCTTC	CASSLETGDEQFF
TRBV29-1	TRBJ2-1	TRBD2	many	TGCAGCGGGGGGACTAGCGGGAGGGCGGACAATGAGCAGTTCTTC	CSGGTSGRADNEQFF
TRBV11-2	TRBJ2-7	.	many	TGTGCCAGCAGCGTCGGGACGCTCTCCTACGAGCAGTACTTC	CASSVGTLSYEQYF
TRBV28	TRBJ1-1	.	many	TGTGCCAGCAGCTTTAGGGGTCGAACTGAAGCTTTCTTT	CASSFRGRTEAFF
TRBV9	TRBJ2-7	TRBD2	many	TGTGCCAGCAGTTCAACGGGACTAGGGAATTACGAGCAGTACTTC	CASSSTGLGNYEQYF
TRBV5-1	TRBJ2-3	.	.	TGCGCCAGCAGCTTGGAATCCAGTAGCACAGATACGCAGTATTTT	CASSLESSSTDTQYF
TRBV20-1	TRBJ1-2	.	few	TGCAGTGCTAGAGATCAGCGCGGGGTCGGCTACACCTTC	CSARDQRGVGYTF
TRBV28	TRBJ2-1	TRBD2	many	TGTGCCAGCAGTTTGGTGGAAGGATACCGCGGGAGGGCCCACAATGAGCAGTTCTTC	CASSLVEGYRGRAHNEQFF
TRBV6-1	TRBJ2-2	.	many	TGTGCCAGCAAGACGATGAGGGACTTTTACACCGGGGAGCTGTTTTTT	CASKTMRDFYTGELFF
TRBV9	TRBJ1-1	.	many	TGTGCCAGCAGCCCCGGTTCTGGGAAGGACACTGAAGCTTTCTTT	CASSPGSGKDTEAFF
TRBV7-9	TRBJ1-2	TRBD1	many	TGTGCCAGCAGCCTACGATCCGGGACAGGTTATGGCTACACCTTC	CASSLRSGTGYGYTF
TRBV6-1	TRBJ2-7	.	many	TGTGCCAGCAGCTTCCTGACGGCGTCCTACGAGCAGTACTTC	CASSFLTASYEQYF
TRBV19	TRBJ1-6	.	many	TGTGCCAGTGGGACCGGGACACCGAATTCACCCCTCCACTTT	CASGTGTPNSPLHF
TRBV11-2	TRBJ2-3	TRBD1	.	TGTGCCAGCAGCTACCGCGGTTTTGACAGGGGTTCAGATACGCAGTATTTT	CASSYRGFDRGSDTQYF
TRBV6-5	TRBJ2-6	.	.	TGTGCCAGCAGTTCCGTCCGAGGACTCAGCTCTGGGGCCAACGTCCTGACTTTC	CASSSVRGLSSGANVLTF
TRBV10-3	TRBJ1-5	.	many	TGTGCCATCAGTGAGTTCGGGGGTGGCAATCAGCCCCAGCATTTT	CAISEFGGGNQPQHF
TRBV12-3/TRBV12-4	TRBJ1-4	.	many	TGTGCCAGCAGCCCACAGAATACTAATGAAAAACTGTTTTTT	CASSPQNTNEKLFF
TRBV10-1	TRBJ2-1	TRBD2	many	TGCGCCAGCAGTGAGGGGCTAGCGGACAATGAGCAGTTCTTC	CASSEGLADNEQFF
TRBV28	TRBJ2-7	.	.	TGTGCCAGCAGTTTTTCCGGGAGGGGGCACGAGCAGTACTTC	CASSFSGRGHEQYF
TRBV12-3/TRBV12-4	TRBJ2-5	.	.	TGTGCCAGCAGTCCTAACCAGGGTAGACGGGAGACCCAGTACTTC	CASSPNQGRRETQYF
TRBV20-1	TRBJ2-5	.	many	TGCAGTGCTAGAGATCAGGGGGGCCAAGAGACCCAGTACTTC	CSARDQGGQETQYF
TRBV30	TRBJ1-1	TRBD1	many	TGTGCCTGGAGTGTATATGGGACAGAAAGGGCTGAAGCTTTCTTT	CAWSVYGTERAEAFF